This note documents a single T cell receptor (beta chain) sequence. In its sample, this clonotype was seen many times. The antigen it binds to is not known. No much larger clonotype is one base removed from it; base qualities were not supplied. These data are taken from a study of Graves' ophthalmopathy and Graves' hyperthyroidism (dated by TCRdb to the late 2010s). Regarding the study in general: Peripheral blood samples were taken at the time of initial diagnosis, before any treatment was given. The study used signatures of the TCR beta repertoire to tell Graves' ophthalmopathy apart from Graves' hyperthyroidism and to predict which patients would progress to ophthalmopathy. In total, 135 blood samples were TCR-sequenced: 43 ophthalmopathy, some 80 hyperthyroidism and roughly 17 hyperthyroidism-to-ophthalmopathy patients. To explore V-J signatures that separate ophthalmopathy from hyperthyroidism, a discovery set of about a hundred patients was enrolled, consisting of 40 to 45 with ophthalmopathy and roughly 57 with stable hyperthyroidism. For independent validation, a separate cohort was made up of 18 to 20 hyperthyroidism patients plus 17 patients who later progressed from hyperthyroidism to ophthalmopathy. T-cell repertoires of thyroid tissue and blood were compared in several hyperthyroidism patients. After sampling, hyperthyroidism patients received methimazole starting at 30 mg daily, and ophthalmopathy patients received high-dose intravenous methylprednisolone. Paper-wide results and their limitations: Most expanded thyroid clonotypes with a frequency above 0.001 also appeared in blood, which suggests that blood repertoires may reflect the immune response in the thyroid. In cross-validation, the 13-signature model distinguished ophthalmopathy from stable hyperthyroidism with 87.88% sensitivity and about 81% specificity, while in the test set the corresponding values were roughly 80% and 75%. In validation, the model predicted ophthalmopathy progression with about 64% sensitivity and approximately 75% specificity; around twelve predicted patients were CT-confirmed with GO in a median of approximately 6.5 months. No statistical method was used to set the sample size in advance, and the investigators knew which group each participant was assigned to.

Ophthalmopathy patients had moderately to severely active disease, Clinical Activity Score of at least 3, NOSPECS grade of at least 4, and disease duration under 3 months. Patients with other autoimmune diseases, uncontrolled infections, pregnancy or lactation were excluded. Clinical symptoms, serum thyroxine, TRAb, thyroid ultrasound and orbital computed tomography were used for diagnosis. Using Ficoll-Paque density gradient centrifugation, PBMCs were isolated from less than 13 ml of fresh peripheral blood. Total RNA was extracted with Trizol reagent and quality-checked on an Agilent 2100 Bioanalyzer. For repertoire sequencing, TCR beta CDR3 regions were amplified from RNA transcripts. The first round was an RT-PCR using HTBI primers with the Qiagen OneStep RT-PCR kit, and this first round was followed by a second-round multiplex PCR, then size selection and purification. Sequencing of the libraries was carried out on an Illumina HiSeq2000 in paired-end mode with 100 bp reads. Processing in the source paper ran as follows. SOAPnuke was used for read processing, and reads with adapters, uncalled bases, a mean Phred below 15, or no exact constant-primer or identifier match were discarded. High-quality paired reads were merged with COPE v1.2.5. Each unique nucleotide sequence was treated as a clonotype, and MiTCR v1.1 was used to align the clonotypes to the IMGT TRB V, D and J references. The analysis was limited to V-J combinations with a frequency above 0.0001, which together covered 99.2% of repertoires. A TCR clonal expansion and chaos score per V-J combination was defined as the ratio of F50 clonal expansion to chaos observed in the TCRdist matrix. Welch's t-statistics and random forest were used to reduce the features to roughly 14 V-J combinations, which were then used as input to a naive Bayes classifier. The similarity between thyroid and blood repertoires was quantified using the Morisita-Horn index. TCRdb reworked the public reads: Q25 trimming with fastp, MiXCR clone assembly, productive beta chains retained. Every CDR3 protein is listed once, alongside the most common genes and DNA of its rows. It is TCRdb's table, rather than the study itself, that gives the V and J calls and clone size. The sample yields around 600,000 distinct CDR3 sequences; about two fifths were counted once. The top ten hold 3.3% of the sample.

Trimming takes 4 bases off V and 5 bases off J; junction bases not matched to a gene: 15. The CDR3 goes from the cysteine to the phenylalanine over 18 residues. Of all the DNA, just the CDR3 is kept, 54 bases in frame from base 1. CDR1 is given as SEHNR and CDR2 as FQNEAQ, both from the germline V gene (reference sequence). The sample was peripheral blood. This sequence was found in an adult man with Graves' ophthalmopathy. The chain employs TRBV7-9 and TRBJ2-5; 11 of the junction bases match TRBD2. The CDR3 reads as follows: CASSSPIAGGPLGETQYF. The base sequence is TGTGCCAGCAGCTCTCCTATAGCGGGAGGGCCTTTAGGGGAGACCCAGTACTTC.